This T cell receptor beta chain is from a study of human T cells and chemical hapten exposure. TCRdb re-called the RACE reads with MiXCR, one entry per CDR3 protein. The data hold roughly 120,000 distinct CDR3 sequences, with over 10% observed a single time. Germline CDR1 is SGHTA and CDR2 is FQGNSA. Trimming removed 0 bases at V and 9 bases at J, with 18 bases between. This CDR3 has 16 amino acids. This clonotype has a handful of counts. Regarding time point: patch test 1, 2 weeks after DPC sensitization. Regarding treatment: therapeutic diphenylcyclopropenone sensitization with weekly scalp DPC. This chain uses TRBV7-2 with TRBJ2-1; a possible D gene is TRBD2 (6 bases). Specimen: whole blood, collected in connection with sensitization to the hapten diphenylcyclopropenone (DPC). The clonotype comes from a woman in her 50s with alopecia areata. Some clones in this sample may be carry-over from other donors' samples. Here the CDR3 reads CASSLALSMGRGEQFF. DNA for the CDR3: TGTGCCAGCAGCTTAGCGCTCAGTATGGGGCGGGGTGAGCAGTTCTTC.